The present entry profiles one T cell receptor beta chain with its context. The antigen remains unidentified. The source of the sample is a study of beta chain features in type 1 diabetes. The investigators reverse transcribed all of the isolated RNA, so they sequenced expressed TCRB transcripts. TCRdb keeps only in-frame clones here, not all; method: immunoSEQ multiplex PCR. The sample has under 300,000 clones, 25% to 35% seen once. Germline CDR1 is MNHEY and CDR2 is SVGAGI. This CDR3 contains 16 residues. Trimming left V 2 bases short and J 2 bases short, with 14 bases between. Study-level points and caveats: Shortening that was moderate but significant affected the TCRB CDR3s of Type 1 diabetes patients in all four CD4+ subsets. Any PCR bias toward short templates would affect both groups alike.

The specimen sequenced was central memory CD4+ T cells from blood. The source of this sequence is a man aged 25 to 45 in good health. The chain uses TRBV6-5 and TRBJ2-3, with D possibly TRBD2 on 5 matching bases. The CDR3 bases are TGTGCCAGCAGTTACGGACTGACAAGTTCCACAGATACGCAGTATTTT. Protein product: CASSYGLTSSTDTQYF.